The rows below give T cell receptor beta chains drawn from one sample of a study of blood T cell repertoires in COVID-19. Produced via immunoSEQ multiplex PCR; TCRdb's table is partial and in-frame only. The data show fewer than 350,000 clones, with approximately 91% seen just once and under 3% held by the top ten. The sample comprised PBMCs or T cells enriched from blood (not recorded which). Receptors originate from a middle-aged woman with acute COVID-19. The CDR3 runs from the conserved cysteine through the conserved F or W.

v_gene	j_gene	CDR3aa
TRBV27	TRBJ1-6	CASRRLRDRGISPLHF
TRBV7-9	TRBJ2-5	CASSLAGLVGETQYF
TRBV7-9	TRBJ2-2	CASSLAGVSVVSGGELFF
TRBV10-2	TRBJ2-3	CASSEQRTTDTQYF
TRBV3-1/TRBV3-2	TRBJ2-1	CASSQDSAGGAQFF
TRBV9	TRBJ2-3	CASSERQSTSTDTQYF
TRBV15	TRBJ1-5	CATSRGGDQPQHF
TRBV19	TRBJ2-1	CASSIGTSEVSEQFF
TRBV7-8	TRBJ2-3	CASSLREVDTQYF
TRBV15	TRBJ1-6	CATSSPGLYNSPLHF
TRBV2	TRBJ1-2	CASSEATPYGYTF
TRBV10-3	TRBJ1-5	CAISDRGTNQPQHF
TRBV2	TRBJ1-3	CASSEGLGNTIYF
TRBV6-2/TRBV6-3	TRBJ2-6	CASSPRTGYGANVLTF
TRBV4-2	TRBJ2-1	CASSLLAGEDEQFF
TRBV3-1/TRBV3-2	TRBJ2-7	CASSQGLAGALSYEQYF
TRBV14	TRBJ2-7	CASSQEGGQFYEQYF
TRBV27	TRBJ2-1	CASGEQATLVNEQFF
TRBV6-5	TRBJ1-1	CASTRGTEAFF
TRBV4-2	TRBJ1-2	CASSQDKGELGGYTF
TRBV29-1	TRBJ1-1	CSVREPWRAFF
TRBV10-3	TRBJ2-5	CAISDPQGTEETQYF
TRBV5-1	TRBJ1-1	CASSSGGTANTEAFF
TRBV3-1/TRBV3-2	TRBJ2-3	CASSQGIGGTDTQYF
TRBV4-2	TRBJ2-1	CASSQDSGEEQFF
TRBV11-2	TRBJ1-4	CASSLTQGGEKLFF
TRBV6-5	TRBJ1-2	CASRDRIHGYTF
TRBV6-6	TRBJ1-6	CASSYGGDGRNSPLHF
TRBV14	TRBJ2-7	CASSPRQATYEQYF